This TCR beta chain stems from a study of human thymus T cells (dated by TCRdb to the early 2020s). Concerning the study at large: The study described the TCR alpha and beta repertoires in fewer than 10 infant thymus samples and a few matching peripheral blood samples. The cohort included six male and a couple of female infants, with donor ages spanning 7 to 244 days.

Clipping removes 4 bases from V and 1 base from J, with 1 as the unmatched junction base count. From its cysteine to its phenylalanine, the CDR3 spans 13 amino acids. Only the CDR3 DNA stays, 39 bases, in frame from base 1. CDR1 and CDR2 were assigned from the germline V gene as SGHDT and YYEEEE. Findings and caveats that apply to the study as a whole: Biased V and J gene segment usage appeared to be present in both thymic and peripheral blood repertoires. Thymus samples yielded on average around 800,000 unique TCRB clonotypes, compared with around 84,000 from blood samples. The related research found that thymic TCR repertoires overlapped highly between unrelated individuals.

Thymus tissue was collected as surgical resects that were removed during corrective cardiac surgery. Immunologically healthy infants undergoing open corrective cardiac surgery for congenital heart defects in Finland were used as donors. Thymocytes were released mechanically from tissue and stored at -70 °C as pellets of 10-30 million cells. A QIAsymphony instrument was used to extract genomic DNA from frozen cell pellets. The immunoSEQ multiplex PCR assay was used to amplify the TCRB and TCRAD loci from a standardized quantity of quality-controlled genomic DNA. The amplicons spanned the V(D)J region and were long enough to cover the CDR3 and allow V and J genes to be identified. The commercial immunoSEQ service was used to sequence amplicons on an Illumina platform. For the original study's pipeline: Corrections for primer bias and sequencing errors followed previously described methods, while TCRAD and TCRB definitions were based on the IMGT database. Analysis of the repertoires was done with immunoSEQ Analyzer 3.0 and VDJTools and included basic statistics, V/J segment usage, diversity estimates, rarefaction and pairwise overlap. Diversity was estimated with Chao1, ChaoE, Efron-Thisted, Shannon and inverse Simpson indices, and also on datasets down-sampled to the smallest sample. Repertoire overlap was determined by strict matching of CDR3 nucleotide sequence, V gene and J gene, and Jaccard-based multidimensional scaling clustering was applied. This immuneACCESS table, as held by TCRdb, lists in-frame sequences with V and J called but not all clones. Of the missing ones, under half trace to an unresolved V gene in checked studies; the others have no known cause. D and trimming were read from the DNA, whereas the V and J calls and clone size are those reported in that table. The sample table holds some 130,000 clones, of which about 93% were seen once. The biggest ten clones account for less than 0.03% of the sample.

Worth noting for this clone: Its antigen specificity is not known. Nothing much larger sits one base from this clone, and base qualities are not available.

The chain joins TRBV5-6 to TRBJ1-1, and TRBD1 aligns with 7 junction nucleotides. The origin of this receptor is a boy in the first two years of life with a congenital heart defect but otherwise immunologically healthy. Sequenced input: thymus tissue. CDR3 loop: CASSRQGNTEAFF. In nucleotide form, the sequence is TGTGCCAGCAGCCGACAGGGGAACACTGAAGCTTTCTTT. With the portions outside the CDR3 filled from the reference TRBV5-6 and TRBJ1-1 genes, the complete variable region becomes DAGVTQSPTHLIKTRGQQVTLRCSPKSGHDTVSWYQQALGQGPQFIFQYYEEEERQRGNFPDRFSGHQFPNYSSELNVNALLLGDSALYLCASSRQGNTEAFFGQGTRLTVV.